The rows below give T cell receptor beta chains drawn from one sample of a study of patients and donors after allogeneic stem cell transplantation. TCRdb independently ran MiXCR on the RT-PCR reads; one entry per CDR3 protein. Of approximately 37,000 distinct CDR3 sequences detected, under 40% appear once; the ten largest clones hold 72%. Sequencing input: blood, either unsorted or a sorted T cell fraction (not recorded which). The receptors shown here come from a human donor who was either an allogeneic HSCT recipient or a stem cell or donor lymphocyte infusion donor (not recorded which). It is not recorded whose cells these are; they may come from a transplant donor. CDR3s include the opening cysteine and the closing phenylalanine or tryptophan. Fields, in order: D gene, J gene, clone size, V gene, CDR3 DNA, CDR3 protein. The D gene is left open where the match is weak. Clone size is shown for a subset of rows, as once, few, many or a class of expanded clone.

D: -
J: TRBJ1-4
size: -
V: TRBV4-2
DNA: TGTGCCAGCAGCCCTAGGGGTGAAAAACTGTTTTTT
CDR3: CASSPRGEKLFF

D: -
J: TRBJ1-5
size: -
V: TRBV3-1
DNA: TGTGCCAGCAGCCAAGACTTAGACAGAAATCAGCCCCAGCATTTT
CDR3: CASSQDLDRNQPQHF

D: TRBD1
J: TRBJ2-4
size: -
V: TRBV7-9
DNA: TGTGCCAGCGAAACAGGGGATGGCATTCAGTACTTC
CDR3: CASETGDGIQYF

D: TRBD2
J: TRBJ2-1
size: few
V: TRBV19
DNA: TGTGCCAGTAGTATTTCTAGCGGGAGCTCCTACAATGAGCAGTTCTTC
CDR3: CASSISSGSSYNEQFF

D: TRBD1
J: TRBJ2-3
size: -
V: TRBV7-2
DNA: TGTGCCAGCAGGCTGACAGGGAGCACAGATACGCAGTATTTT
CDR3: CASRLTGSTDTQYF

D: -
J: TRBJ2-7
size: -
V: TRBV9
DNA: TGTGCCAGCAGCCCCCAAACGGGCTATTACGAGCAGTACTTC
CDR3: CASSPQTGYYEQYF

D: TRBD2
J: TRBJ2-2
size: -
V: TRBV7-8
DNA: TGTGCCAGCAGACGGACTAGCGGGAACACCGGGGAGCTGTTTTTT
CDR3: CASRRTSGNTGELFF

D: -
J: TRBJ2-1
size: -
V: TRBV24-1
DNA: TGTGCCACCAGTCCATCGGGAGCGGCCGCTTCAAACAATGAGCAGTTCTTC
CDR3: CATSPSGAAASNNEQFF

D: -
J: TRBJ2-7
size: -
V: TRBV6-2/TRBV6-3
DNA: TGTGCCAGCAGTTACCAGATCTCCTCCTACGAGCAGTACTTC
CDR3: CASSYQISSYEQYF

D: -
J: TRBJ1-5
size: -
V: TRBV7-3
DNA: TGTGCCAGCAGCTTATGTACCGGGTTCGAAAACCAGCCCCAGCATTTT
CDR3: CASSLCTGFENQPQHF

D: TRBD2
J: TRBJ2-5
size: -
V: TRBV13
DNA: TGTGCCAGCAGCCCCCCCGGACTAGCGGGAGAGCAAGAGACCCAGTACTTC
CDR3: CASSPPGLAGEQETQYF

D: TRBD2
J: TRBJ2-2
size: -
V: TRBV15
DNA: TGTGCCACCAGCAGAGATGGGGGACTAGCGAACACCGGGGAGCTGTTTTTT
CDR3: CATSRDGGLANTGELFF

D: -
J: TRBJ1-3
size: many
V: TRBV20-1
DNA: TGCAGTGCTAGGGTTTACTCTGGAAACACCATATATTTT
CDR3: CSARVYSGNTIYF

D: -
J: TRBJ1-2
size: few
V: TRBV29-1
DNA: TGCAGCGTTGATAGCGGGGAGAACTATGGCTACACCTTC
CDR3: CSVDSGENYGYTF